Each of the 15 T cell receptor beta chains below was sequenced from the same sample in a study of Graves' ophthalmopathy and Graves' hyperthyroidism. Amplification of the TCR beta CDR3 regions used RNA transcripts (as template). Investigators did first-round RT-PCR with HTBI primers, then second-round multiplex PCR. One entry per CDR3 protein results from TCRdb running MiXCR on the multiplex PCR reads. Among about 700,000 distinct CDR3 sequences listed, 40% were seen once. Sequencing was done on a sample of peripheral blood. All receptors derive from an adult man with Graves' ophthalmopathy.

This clonotype was seen a handful of times. The chain recombines TRBV7-6 with TRBJ2-7, with 10 bases fitting TRBD1. CDR1 and CDR2 from the germline V gene are SGHVS and FNYEAQ. The CDR3 extends over 18 amino acids. Losses at the gene ends were 1 base for V and 5 bases for J; bases not matched to a gene: 14. The CDR3 loop reads CASSLDIGPGTGDHEQYF. CDR3 DNA: TGTGCCAGCAGCTTAGATATTGGCCCTGGGACAGGGGACCACGAGCAGTACTTC. Filled out from reference TRBV7-6 and TRBJ2-7, the complete variable domain reads GAGVSQSPRYKVTKRGQDVALRCDPISGHVSLYWYRQALGQGPEFLTYFNYEAQQDKSGLPNDRFSAERPEGSISTLTIQRTEQRDSAMYRCASSLDIGPGTGDHEQYFGPGTRLTVT.

This clonotype was detected a few times. V gene TRBV5-5 combines with J gene TRBJ2-7; D uncertain. This CDR3 has 13 residues. The germline V gene encodes CDR1 SGHKS and CDR2 YYEKEE (reference sequence). With 4 bases removed from V and 7 bases from J, the gap between germline ends came to 15 bases. The CDR3 DNA follows: TGTGCCAGCAGCCCCCCGGGTACCGCTGAGCAGTACTTC. It is translated as CASSPPGTAEQYF.

Comment on this clonotype: A much larger clone sits a single nucleotide away, making a read error possible. Written as DNA, the CDR3 is TGTGCCAGCAGCCCTAAAGGGCACGGGAGCGCTGAAGCTTTCTTT. Its translation: CASSPKGHGSAEAFF. The rearrangement links TRBV2 to TRBJ1-1; D is unclear. V was trimmed by 6 bases and J by 6 bases, leaving 20 bases between them. This CDR3 region has 15 residues. The germline V gene has CDR1 SNHLY and CDR2 FYNNEI.

This rearrangement joins TRBV20-1 to TRBJ2-5; D may be TRBD2 (7 bases). Looked up from germline, CDR1 is DFQATT and CDR2 is SNEGSKA (reference sequence). The CDR3 loop spans 13 amino acids. V lost 5 bases and J lost 5, with 15 bases in between. The CDR3 nucleotides are TGCAGTGCTGGAGGGGGGGAAATGGAGACCCAGTACTTC. Amino acid sequence: CSAGGGEMETQYF.

This clonotype was observed a handful of times. The J gene is TRBJ1-5, the V gene TRBV6-5; D uncertain. The germline V and J ends were trimmed by 4 bases and 3 bases, with 10 bases remaining between them. The CDR3 is made up of 14 amino acids. The germline CDR1 and CDR2 sequences are MNHEY and SVGAGI. In DNA form, the CDR3 reads TGTGCCAGCAGTTCGACCGCGGACAATCAGCCCCAGCATTTT. As protein: CASSSTADNQPQHF.

V usage is TRBV7-9 and J usage is TRBJ1-1; 7 positions agree with TRBD1. This CDR3 region has 15 residues. V dropped 5 bases and J dropped 4; count of bases not matched to a gene: 10. Germline V gene data show CDR1 as SEHNR and CDR2 as FQNEAQ (reference sequence). CDR3 amino acids: CASSPQGGAGTEAFF. The CDR3 DNA sequence: TGTGCCAGCAGCCCCCAAGGGGGCGCAGGCACTGAAGCTTTCTTT.

The rearrangement joins TRBV6-6 to TRBJ1-1; D remains unclear. V gave up 6 bases and J gave up 7 bases, with 18 bases separating them. Germline values: CDR1 MNHNY, CDR2 SVGAGI (reference sequence). The CDR3 extends over 14 amino acids. This CDR3 reads CASRDATTLGEAFF. Written as DNA, the CDR3 is TGTGCCAGCAGGGATGCGACGACATTAGGTGAAGCTTTCTTT.

The chain recombines TRBV9 with TRBJ1-4; D not certain. Trimming took off 3 bases at V and 5 bases at J, with 17 bases between the two ends. CDR3 length: 16 amino acids. Germline-derived CDR1 and CDR2 are SGDLS and YYNGEE. As DNA, the CDR3 is TGTGCCAGCAGCGCCCAAGAGGGCACCCTCAATGAAAAACTGTTTTTT. Encoded protein: CASSAQEGTLNEKLFF.

This chain joins TRBV7-9 and TRBJ1-6; TRBD1 aligns across 9 bases. Losses at the gene ends were 6 bases for V and 9 bases for J; bases not matched to a gene: 9. The CDR3 loop spans 15 amino acids. Germline V lookup: CDR1 SEHNR, CDR2 FQNEAQ (reference sequence). The CDR3 DNA reads as TGTGCCAGCAGTGGGGGGACAGGGTGGGTTTCACCCCTCCACTTT. Its translation: CASSGGTGWVSPLHF.

The V gene is TRBV6-1, the J gene TRBJ1-5; TRBD1 aligns across 9 bases. With 6 bases clipped from V and 7 bases from J, the junction kept 10 bases outside the gene matches. The CDR3 consists of 15 residues. The germline V gene encodes CDR1 MNHNS and CDR2 SASEGT. The CDR3 spells CASSQGQGPTQPQHF. CDR3 in DNA: TGTGCCAGCAGCCAAGGACAGGGGCCAACCCAGCCCCAGCATTTT.

This chain uses TRBV20-1 with TRBJ2-7; 8 nucleotides align to TRBD2. Looked up from germline, CDR1 is DFQATT and CDR2 is SNEGSKA (reference sequence). Losses at the gene ends were 5 bases for V and 6 bases for J; bases not matched to a gene: 12. The CDR3 covers 14 residues. The CDR3 spells CSAYSGLEISEQYF. The CDR3, as DNA: TGCAGTGCTTATTCGGGACTAGAAATCTCCGAGCAGTACTTC.

This clonotype was seen at least ten times. V gene TRBV29-1 combines with J gene TRBJ1-2, with D possibly matching TRBD1 (5 bases). Germline CDR1 is SQVTM and CDR2 is ANQGSEA. The V end lost 4 bases, the J end lost 0 bases, and 12 bases lay between the germline ends. The CDR3 loop spans 14 amino acids. DNA for the CDR3: TGCAGCGTTGGGGACGAGAAGACTAACTATGGCTACACCTTC. Encoded protein: CSVGDEKTNYGYTF.

This clonotype was seen repeatedly, ten times or more. This rearrangement joins TRBV2 to TRBJ2-2, with no clear D. The CDR3 covers 15 residues. Germline lookup yields CDR1 SNHLY and CDR2 FYNNEI. The ends were cut back, 1 base at V and 1 base at J, with 7 bases in the middle. Written as DNA, the CDR3 is TGTGCCAGCAGTGAAGTGGCAGGGAACACCGGGGAGCTGTTTTTT. Protein sequence: CASSEVAGNTGELFF.

At least ten counts were recorded for this clonotype. The chain carries TRBV7-2 and TRBJ1-2; 7 bases match TRBD1. Germline lookup yields CDR1 SGHTA and CDR2 FQGNSA. CDR3 length: 13 amino acids. V lost 5 bases, J lost 7 bases, and 7 bases stayed unmatched. This chain's CDR3 is CASSPRQGVGYTF. The DNA for the CDR3 is TGTGCCAGCAGCCCACGACAGGGAGTTGGCTACACCTTC.

The V gene is TRBV25-1, the J gene TRBJ2-6; D unclear. V was clipped by 5 bases and J by 4 bases, with 15 bases between them. CDR1 MGHDK and CDR2 SYGVNS come from the germline V gene. The CDR3 has 16 amino acids. CDR3 sequence: CASSYTPRVGANVLTF. The CDR3 nucleotides read TGTGCCAGCAGTTACACTCCCCGGGTGGGGGCCAACGTCCTGACTTTC.